This T cell receptor beta chain was identified in a study of blood T cell repertoires in COVID-19. At the level of the study: Acute-phase and convalescent COVID-19 samples originated in the United States, Italy and Spain. PBMCs, B-cell-depleted T cells, or T cells were the source of the cDNA or gDNA that made up the material.

The CDR3 has 14 residues. Germline V gene lookup returns CDR1 SGHTA and CDR2 FQGNSA. V lost 1 base to trimming and J lost 0 bases, with 6 bases between them. TCRdb's copy holds only in-frame clones and misses some; the assay was immunoSEQ multiplex PCR. Of roughly 500,000 clones in the sample, 70% to 90% were seen once. Clinical history reported by participants formed the basis on which cohorts were assigned. In its sample, this clone was seen a few times. This clonotype originated in a woman aged 60 to 75 who had recovered from COVID-19. V and J are TRBV7-2 and TRBJ1-2; D call uncertain. Specimen: PBMCs or T cells enriched from blood (not recorded which). CDR3 protein: CASSLGHSNYGYTF. In nucleotides, the CDR3 is TGTGCCAGCAGCTTAGGGCATTCTAACTATGGCTACACCTTC.